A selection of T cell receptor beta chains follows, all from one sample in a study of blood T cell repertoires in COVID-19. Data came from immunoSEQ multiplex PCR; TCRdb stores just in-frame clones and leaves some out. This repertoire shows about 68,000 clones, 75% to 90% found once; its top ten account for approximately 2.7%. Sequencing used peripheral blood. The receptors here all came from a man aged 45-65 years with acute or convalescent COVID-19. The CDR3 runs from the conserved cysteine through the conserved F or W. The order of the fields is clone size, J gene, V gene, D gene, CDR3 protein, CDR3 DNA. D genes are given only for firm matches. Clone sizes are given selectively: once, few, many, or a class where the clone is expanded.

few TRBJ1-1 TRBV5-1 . CASSLGGGSSGTEAFF TGCGCCAGCAGCTTGGGAGGGGGAAGCAGCGGCACTGAAGCTTTCTTT
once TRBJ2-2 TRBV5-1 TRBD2 CASSPRGDTGELFF TGCGCCAGCAGCCCCCGGGGGGACACCGGGGAGCTGTTTTTT
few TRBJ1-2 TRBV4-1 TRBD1 CASSQRGPGQGGGYTF TGCGCCAGCAGCCAACGCGGGCCGGGACAGGGAGGAGGCTACACCTTC
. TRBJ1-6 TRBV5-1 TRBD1 CASSFGQGDSPLHF TGCGCCAGCAGCTTTGGACAGGGGGATTCACCCCTCCACTTT
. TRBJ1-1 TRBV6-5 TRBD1 CASRVAGQVNTEAFF TGTGCCAGCAGAGTTGCGGGACAGGTGAACACTGAAGCTTTCTTT
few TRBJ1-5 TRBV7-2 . CASSSGAYQPQHF TGTGCCAGCAGCTCTGGGGCCTATCAGCCCCAGCATTTT
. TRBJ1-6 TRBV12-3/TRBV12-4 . CASSLGLKSPLHF TGTGCCAGCAGTCTGGGACTGAAATCACCCCTCCACTTT
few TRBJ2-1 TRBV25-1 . CASRTTTEYGEQFF TGTGCCAGCAGAACCACGACAGAATATGGTGAGCAGTTCTTC
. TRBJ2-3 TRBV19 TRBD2 CAASGRADTDTQYF TGTGCCGCTAGCGGGAGGGCTGACACAGATACGCAGTATTTT
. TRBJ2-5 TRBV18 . CASSPQGTGGETQYF TGTGCCAGCTCACCCCAGGGGACGGGTGGAGAGACCCAGTACTTC
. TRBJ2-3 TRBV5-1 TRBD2 CASSIPGGLAPSTDTQYF TGCGCCAGCAGCATCCCGGGAGGGCTAGCTCCTAGCACAGATACGCAGTATTTT
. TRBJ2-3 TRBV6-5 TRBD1 CASSGPGQGLDTQYF TGTGCCAGCAGCGGACCGGGACAGGGCTTGGATACGCAGTATTTT
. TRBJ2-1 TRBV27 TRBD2 CASSLRLAANNEQFF TGTGCCAGCAGTTTGCGACTAGCAGCCAACAATGAGCAGTTCTTC
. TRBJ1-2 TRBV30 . CAWNQGPTNYGYTF TGTGCCTGGAACCAGGGCCCAACTAACTATGGCTACACCTTC
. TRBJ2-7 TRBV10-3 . CAISSSYEQYF TGTGCCATCAGCTCCTCCTACGAGCAGTACTTC
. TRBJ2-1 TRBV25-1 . CASSELRGENNEQFF TGTGCCAGCAGTGAACTTCGTGGGGAGAACAATGAGCAGTTCTTC
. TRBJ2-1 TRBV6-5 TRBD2 CASSYSGGGTPQFF TGTGCCAGCAGTTACTCGGGGGGAGGGACCCCCCAGTTCTTC
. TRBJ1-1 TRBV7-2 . CASIPRVLNTEAFF TGTGCCAGCATTCCCAGGGTCCTGAACACTGAAGCTTTCTTT
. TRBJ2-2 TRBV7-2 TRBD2 CASSPGLAGVSGELFF TGTGCCAGCAGCCCAGGACTAGCGGGAGTCAGCGGGGAGCTGTTTTTT
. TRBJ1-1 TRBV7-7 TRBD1 CASSLGMERTGGTEAFF TGTGCCAGCAGCTTAGGTATGGAGAGGACAGGGGGGACTGAAGCTTTCTTT
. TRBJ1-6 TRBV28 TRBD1 CASSLGDRGNSPLHF TGTGCCAGCAGTTTAGGGGACAGGGGCAATTCACCCCTCCACTTT
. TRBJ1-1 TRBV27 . CASSLGSNTEAFF TGTGCCAGCAGTTTAGGCTCGAACACTGAAGCTTTCTTT
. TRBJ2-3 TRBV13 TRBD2 CASSLARGGDTQYF TGTGCCAGCAGCTTAGCCCGGGGAGGGGATACGCAGTATTTT
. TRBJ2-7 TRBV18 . CASSPPSGGLSYEQYF TGTGCCAGCTCACCACCCTCTGGGGGACTCTCCTACGAGCAGTACTTC
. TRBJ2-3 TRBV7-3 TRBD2 CASSPLPREVADTQYF TGTGCCAGCAGCCCCCTTCCCCGGGAGGTGGCAGATACGCAGTATTTT
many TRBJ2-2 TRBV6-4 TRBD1 CASSASSGTENTGELFF TGTGCCAGCAGTGCGTCTTCCGGGACAGAAAACACCGGGGAGCTGTTTTTT
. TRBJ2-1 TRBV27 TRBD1 CASSRDSSNYNEQFF TGTGCCAGCAGTAGGGACAGTAGCAACTACAATGAGCAGTTCTTC
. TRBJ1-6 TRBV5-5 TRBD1 CASSLTGGLYNSPLHF TGTGCCAGCAGCTTGACAGGGGGACTCTATAATTCACCCCTCCACTTT
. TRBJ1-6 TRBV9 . CASSPQSSYNSPLHF TGTGCCAGCAGCCCACAGAGTTCCTATAATTCACCCCTCCACTTT
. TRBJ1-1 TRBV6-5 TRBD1 CAPSRGFFNTEAFF TGTGCTCCCTCCAGGGGGTTCTTTAACACTGAAGCTTTCTTT
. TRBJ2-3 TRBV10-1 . CASSDGLVTDTQYF TGCGCCAGCAGTGATGGCCTAGTCACAGATACGCAGTATTTT
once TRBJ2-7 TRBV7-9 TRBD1 CASSPRDRAVEQYF TGTGCCAGCAGCCCCCGGGACAGGGCCGTAGAGCAGTACTTC
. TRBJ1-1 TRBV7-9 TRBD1 CASSQQGAYTEAFF TGTGCCAGCAGCCAACAGGGGGCTTACACTGAAGCTTTCTTT
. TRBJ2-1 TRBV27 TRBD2 CASSSYPGLIYNEQFF TGTGCCAGCAGTTCATACCCGGGACTAATCTACAATGAGCAGTTCTTC
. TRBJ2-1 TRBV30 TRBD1 CAWRGEGQGSASGWYEQFF TGTGCCTGGAGAGGGGAGGGACAGGGGTCGGCCTCCGGATGGTATGAGCAGTTCTTC